These 7 T cell receptor beta chains originate from one sample sequenced in a study of spatial heterogeneity in lung cancer. Each CDR3 protein gets one entry after TCRdb re-called the 5' RACE reads with MiXCR. This sample has about 5,000 distinct CDR3 sequences, with about 18% found just once. As to time point: sample taken at primary tumor resection. Whole RNA obtained from tumor, nontumor lung or frozen PBMC underwent sequencing without sorting. The material was normal lung tissue next to the tumor, obtained at surgery. Receptor source: a male donor with early-stage non-small cell lung cancer.

By share of the sample, this clonotype is large. Since the library was made to target alpha chains, this beta chain is a stray read and its abundance is not meaningful. This chain links TRBV29-1 with TRBJ2-1; the match to TRBD2 covers 7 bases. Germline V gene data show CDR1 as SQVTM and CDR2 as ANQGSEA. After removal of 1 base from V and 7 bases from J, the junction contained 7 bases not matched to a gene. The CDR3 extends over 14 amino acids. The chain's CDR3 is CSVEVGGSGNEQFF. CDR3 in DNA: TGCAGCGTTGAAGTGGGGGGGTCTGGGAATGAGCAGTTCTTC.

About this clonotype itself: A library prepared for alpha chains yielded this beta chain as an off-target read; its size is of little meaning. The rearrangement joins TRBV15 to TRBJ2-5, with TRBD2 as a possible D gene (5 bases). This CDR3 is 13 amino acids long. V was cut by 1 base and J by 4 bases, with 7 bases left in between. CDR1 is LNHNV, CDR2 YYDKDF, per germline (reference sequence). Written as DNA, the CDR3 is TGTGCCACCAGCAGAGGCGGGCCAGAGACCCAGTACTTC. This translates into CATSRGGPETQYF.

By share, this clonotype ranks as medium-sized (0.01 to 0.1%). This beta chain is a stray read from a library made for alpha chains; its abundance is not meaningful. The V call is TRBV7-6, the J call TRBJ2-3; D call uncertain. The CDR3 spans 13 residues. Germline CDR1 is SGHVS and CDR2 is FNYEAQ. The V and J ends lost 4 bases and 2 bases respectively, with 7 bases between them. Here the CDR3 DNA reads TGTGCCAGCAGCTCTCACCCCACAGATACGCAGTATTTT. Encoded protein: CASSSHPTDTQYF.

This clonotype was seen ten or more times. Little can be read into the size of this beta chain, an off-target read in a library designed for alpha chains. This sequence joins TRBV20-1 and TRBJ1-2, with D perhaps matching TRBD1 (6 bases). CDR3 length: 14 residues. The germline V gene encodes CDR1 DFQATT and CDR2 SNEGSKA (reference sequence). V shed 2 bases and J shed 4 bases, with 14 bases lying between them. CDR3 amino acids: CSARSGGEGYGYTF. As DNA, the CDR3 is TGCAGTGCTAGATCCGGGGGCGAGGGCTATGGCTACACCTTC.

Ten or more counts support this clonotype. Since it is a stray read in a library aimed at alpha chains, this beta chain has a size that is not meaningful. This chain joins TRBV5-4 and TRBJ2-1, with a possible D match to TRBD1 (6 bases). The germline V and J ends were trimmed by 4 bases and 4 bases, with 12 bases remaining between them. Germline lookup yields CDR1 SGHNT and CDR2 YYREEE (reference sequence). The CDR3 length is 14 residues. In nucleotides, the CDR3 is TGTGCCAGCAGCCAACAACAGGGTTACAATGAGCAGTTCTTC. It codes for CASSQQQGYNEQFF.

A remark on this clonotype: This beta chain slipped into a library made for alpha chains as a stray read, so its size is not meaningful. The rearrangement joins TRBV7-9 to TRBJ1-4; D is undetermined. V lost 1 base, J lost 5 bases, and 8 bases lay in between. The CDR3 is 14 amino acids. Germline V gives CDR1 SEHNR, CDR2 FQNEAQ (reference sequence). CDR3 protein: CASSLGRENEKLFF. The CDR3 coding sequence is TGTGCCAGCAGCTTAGGACGGGAAAATGAAAAACTGTTTTTT.

This clonotype was observed a handful of times. Little can be read into the size of this beta chain, an off-target read in a library designed for alpha chains. V and J are TRBV28 and TRBJ1-5; no firm D call. The CDR3 consists of 17 residues. V was pared by 11 bases and J by 0 bases, with 23 bases between. Germline V gives CDR1 MDHEN, CDR2 SYDVKM. The CDR3 region is CASRTGQATYSNQPQHF. In DNA, the CDR3 is TGTGCCTCCCGAACTGGGCAGGCGACTTATAGCAATCAGCCCCAGCATTTT.